This T cell receptor (beta chain) stems from a study of vaccination effects on CD4 cells after COVID-19 (dated by TCRdb to between 2021 and 2022). Regarding the complete study: Post-vaccine samples across the study were collected a median of 72 days after the second dose, with a range of 14 to 241. In both COVID-19 convalescent patients and infection-naive vaccine recipients, the study compared SARS-CoV-2 spike-specific CD4+ TCR repertoires from before mRNA vaccination with those from after it. The full study included ten to eleven COVID-19 convalescent patients and a few SARS-CoV-2-naive healthy vaccine recipients. In the study, cultures from other donors were sequenced using the Oncomine TCR Beta short-read assay on an Illumina iSeq 100.

This clone occurred a few times. It has no known antigen specificity. Base quality data are lacking; no much larger clone is found one base away. In the ViraFEST assay, PBMC were stimulated with viral peptide pools, and antigen-specific CD4+ T cell clonotypes were then identified by expansion using TCR sequencing. After less than 13 days of culture, CD4+ T cells were isolated with the EasySep CD4+ T cell isolation kit. Participants received two doses of either the BNT162b2 or the mRNA-1273 mRNA SARS-CoV-2 vaccine. None of the healthy vaccine recipients had a prior SARS-CoV-2 infection, which was confirmed by nucleocapsid antibody tests that came back negative both before and after vaccination. Fewer than 2.5 million PBMC per well were cultured in IMDM with around 5% human AB serum, 9 to 10 IU/ml IL-2 and gentamicin, plus 10 ug/ml peptides. On days 3 and 7, half of the culture medium was replaced with fresh IL-2-containing medium. Unless noted otherwise, every peptide stimulation condition was grown in triplicate wells. Using Ficoll-Paque Plus gradient centrifugation, PBMC were separated from whole blood and then either used fresh or cryopreserved at -140C. The spike proteins of SARS-CoV-2 and of the common cold coronaviruses HCoV-NL63, HCoV-OC43 and HCoV-229E were spanned by overlapping peptide pools. Genomic DNA was extracted from cultured CD4+ T cells with the QIAamp micro DNA kit.

The CDR3, cysteine through phenylalanine, is 11 amino acids long. Only the CDR3 portion is preserved as DNA: 33 bases, with reading frame beginning at the first base. Cut back by 6 bases and 4 bases, the V and J ends lie 9 bases apart. The germline V gene (reference sequence) specifies DFQATT as CDR1 and SNEGSKA as CDR2. Library preparation was by the immunoSEQ multiplex PCR assay. DNA from the cultured, isolated CD4+ T cells was subjected to TCR beta CDR3 sequencing. As for how the authors treated the data: Non-productive TCR sequences were discarded, and reads were trimmed to the CDR3 region, with only CDR3s of 7 or more amino acids retained. The MANAFEST web app was used to identify antigen-specific clonotypes by comparing expansion in peptide wells with expansion in reference cultures. Positive clones required FDR<0.05 expansion versus reference and all other wells, odds ratio above 5, and frequency above 0.1% in two replicate wells. A clonotype was defined as cross-reactive if the clonotype was significantly expanded both in SARS-CoV-2 spike wells and in at least one common cold coronavirus spike condition. CDR3 similarity was assessed by Levenshtein distance with the stringdist R package, and unrooted trees were built with ape in R 3.6.1. The clones in this table, taken by TCRdb from immuneACCESS, are in-frame only. Not every clone is retained; where verified, under half of the shortfall comes from an unresolved V gene, and the cause of the rest is unknown. D and trimming were read from the DNA, whereas the V and J calls and clone size are those reported in that table. For this sample there are some 21,000 clones; 65% to 85% appear just once. The ten most abundant clones make up 7% to 10% of the sample.

The investigation overall reported the following: The study was limited by a small number of convalescent patients and lacked early post-infection timepoints. In healthy vaccine recipients, vaccine-induced clones were almost all SARS-CoV-2 mono-reactive, with only 1 of 255 being cross-reactive with common cold coronaviruses. Clones induced by infection and clones induced by vaccination both contracted markedly at late timepoints after vaccination, which fits with T cell responses waning over time.

The sequences come from CD4+ T cells from PBMCs cultured with HCoV-229E spike peptides, collected after COVID-19 vaccination. The sample's cell subset or site label, decoded: HCoV-229E spike overlapping peptide pool stimulation. The receptor was isolated from a human donor who received a COVID-19 vaccine. The rearranged chain carries TRBV20-1 and TRBJ1-2; the D gene remains uncertain. The CDR3 protein sequence reads: CSAQLTYGYTF. The DNA sequence is given as TGCAGTGCCCAGCTCACCTATGGCTACACCTTC.